Following are 12 T cell receptor beta chains from one sample sequenced in a study of blood T cell repertoires in COVID-19. Profiling relied on immunoSEQ multiplex PCR, and the TCRdb table lists in-frame clones only, not all of them. The sample has approximately 160,000 clones; 85% to 95% are singletons. The material sequenced was peripheral blood. The receptor set was obtained from a woman aged 55-70 years with COVID-19, enrolled during active disease.

The chain employs TRBV18 and TRBJ2-2; 7 bases map to TRBD2. The trim removed 6 bases at V and 6 bases at J, leaving 7 bases unmatched. The CDR3 length is 14 residues. Germline values: CDR1 KGHSH, CDR2 LQKENI. The CDR3 DNA reads as TGTGCCAGCTCGAAGACTAGCAATTCCGGGGAGCTGTTTTTT. Amino acid sequence: CASSKTSNSGELFF.

About this clone itself: The germline gene is not matched at one end of the junction; a read error may be the cause. CDR3 in amino acids: CASSVTSGGAPNEQFF. The CDR3 bases are TGTGCCAGCAGCGTAACTAGCGGGGGGGCCCCCAATGAGCAGTTCTTC. This sequence joins TRBV7-3 and TRBJ2-1; 13 nucleotides agree with TRBD2. The CDR3 sequence is 16 residues long. Germline V gene sequence: CDR1 SGHTA, CDR2 FQGTGA.

This chain uses TRBV5-1 with TRBJ2-2, with a tentative D call TRBD1 (6 bases). The V and J ends lost 2 bases and 1 base respectively, with 9 bases between them. The CDR3 extends over 15 amino acids. From germline, CDR1 is SGHRS and CDR2 YFSETQ. This CDR3 is CASSFGQLNTGELFF. The DNA for the CDR3 is TGCGCCAGCAGCTTTGGACAGTTGAACACCGGGGAGCTGTTTTTT.

V gene TRBV11-3 combines with J gene TRBJ1-1; D unresolved. CDR1 is SGHNT and CDR2 is YENEEA in the germline V gene. The CDR3 contains 13 residues. Trimming pared 4 bases from V and 5 bases from J, leaving 11 bases between. CDR3 loop: CASSYSRATEAFF. Written as DNA, the CDR3 is TGTGCCAGCAGCTATTCGAGGGCGACTGAAGCTTTCTTT.

The chain's CDR3 is CASSYRQTANTEAFF. CDR3 nucleotides: TGTGCCAGCAGTTATCGGCAAACAGCGAACACTGAAGCTTTCTTT. The chain links TRBV6-5 to TRBJ1-1; no definite D call. The CDR3 loop spans 15 amino acids. V shed 3 bases and J shed 1 base, with 12 bases lying between them. Per the germline V gene, CDR1 is MNHEY and CDR2 is SVGAGI.

This clone has only one observation. The genes are TRBV30 and TRBJ1-1; D is unclear. V was pared by 0 bases and J by 6 bases, with 5 bases between. This CDR3 region has 11 residues. The germline V gene encodes CDR1 GTSNPN and CDR2 SVGIG (reference sequence). The CDR3: CAWSVVAEAFF. DNA of the CDR3: TGTGCCTGGAGTGTTGTCGCTGAAGCTTTCTTT.

The chain couples TRBV7-3 to TRBJ2-5, with 10 bases aligning to TRBD2. V shed 5 bases, J shed 2 bases, and the junction held 5 bases outside the gene matches. Germline-derived CDR1 and CDR2 are SGHTA and FQGTGA. CDR3 length: 15 residues. This CDR3 reads CASSRAGGRQETQYF. For the CDR3, the DNA is TGTGCCAGCAGCCGAGCGGGGGGGCGACAAGAGACCCAGTACTTC.

As regards this clone: This sample includes further DNA sequences coding for the same CDR3. The chain has TRBV6-6 and TRBJ1-1; D ambiguous. V lost 2 bases and J 1 base, leaving 8 bases between the germline ends. Germline V gene lookup returns CDR1 MNHNY and CDR2 SVGAGI (reference sequence). The length of the CDR3 is 14 residues. The DNA for the CDR3 is TGTGCCAGCAGTTACCAGGAAGCGAACACTGAAGCTTTCTTT. Amino acids: CASSYQEANTEAFF.

The chain combines TRBV5-5 with TRBJ1-4; 9 positions agree with TRBD1. The germline V gene has CDR1 SGHKS and CDR2 YYEKEE (reference sequence). The CDR3 sequence is 16 residues long. V shed 4 bases, J shed 4 bases, and the junction held 8 bases outside the gene matches. The CDR3 DNA sequence: TGTGCCAGCAGCCCCGATCCGACAGGGGGTAATGAAAAACTGTTTTTT. It translates to CASSPDPTGGNEKLFF.

V is TRBV14 and J is TRBJ2-3, with a tentative D call TRBD2 (5 bases). Trimming took 4 bases from V and 4 from J, leaving 15 bases between them. The CDR3 loop spans 15 amino acids. Looked up from germline, CDR1 is SGHDN and CDR2 is FVKESK. CDR3 nucleotides: TGTGCCAGCAGCCGTTTGGGTGGAGGAGCAGATACGCAGTATTTT. Translating gives CASSRLGGGADTQYF.

This clone turned up a few times. The V gene is TRBV28, the J gene TRBJ1-6; no definite D call. V was trimmed by 3 bases and J by 0 bases, leaving 12 bases between them. Per the germline V gene, CDR1 is MDHEN and CDR2 is SYDVKM. There are 17 residues in the CDR3. CDR3 loop: CASSFSPPLSYNSPLHF. In DNA form, the CDR3 reads TGTGCCAGCAGTTTTTCACCACCACTCTCCTATAATTCACCCCTCCACTTT.

This rearrangement joins TRBV15 to TRBJ2-1; 8 bases agree with TRBD2. The CDR3 loop spans 15 amino acids. V dropped 0 bases and J dropped 9; count of bases not matched to a gene: 7. Germline V gene lookup returns CDR1 LNHNV and CDR2 YYDKDF (reference sequence). This CDR3 reads CATSREGLAQGEQFF. The CDR3 DNA is TGTGCCACCAGCAGAGAAGGACTAGCTCAGGGTGAGCAGTTCTTC. The full variable domain, in which reference TRBV15 and TRBJ2-1 provide the parts outside the CDR3, is DAMVIQNPRYQVTQFGKPVTLSCSQTLNHNVMYWYQQKSSQAPKLLFHYYDKDFNNEADTPDNFQSRRPNTSFCFLDIRSPGLGDTAMYLCATSREGLAQGEQFFGPGTRLTVL.